This note documents a single T cell receptor (beta chain) sequence. Its antigen is unknown. Those who donated were healthy bone marrow donors. The CDR3 totals 14 residues. With 0 bases clipped from V and 7 bases from J, the junction kept 3 bases outside the gene matches. Germline values: CDR1 SGDLS, CDR2 YYNGEE. Primers included in the PCR were 60 Vbeta and 13 Jbeta primers. Data came from immunoSEQ multiplex PCR; TCRdb stores just in-frame clones and leaves some out. The profile covers about 55,000 clones, with 77% appearing a single time and less than 3% taken by the ten largest. The sample originates from a study of cytomegalovirus exposure and HLA in healthy donors. Findings and limits, study-wide: TRBV6-2, TRBV6-3 and some other V segments were excluded as indistinguishable.

The sequence was obtained from a female donor in good health and CMV-seronegative. Sequenced: PBMCs. This chain connects TRBV9 to TRBJ1-4, with 7 bases that match TRBD1. CDR3 sequence: CASSVGQGGEKLFF. The CDR3 region has the DNA TGTGCCAGCAGCGTAGGACAGGGCGGTGAAAAACTGTTTTTT.